This is a list of T cell receptor beta chains from one sample in a study of HIV-infected children after antiretroviral therapy interruption. TCRdb analysed the 3' RACE reads with MiXCR anew, one entry per CDR3 protein. The table has more than 40,000 distinct CDR3 sequences, roughly 4.5% seen once. This specimen was CD45RA+ CD4+ T cells from PBMCs, pooled from several time points, taken from a donor given antiretroviral therapy, either interrupted or continuous. Source of these receptors: a pool of human donors with HIV. CDR3s include the opening cysteine and the closing phenylalanine or tryptophan. Fields, in order: J gene, clone size, D gene, V gene, CDR3 protein, CDR3 DNA. A D gene is named only where the DNA matches it firmly. The size of a clone is reported for some rows only, either as once, few or many, or as a class for expanded clones.

J: TRBJ2-3
size: few
D: -
V: TRBV10-1
CDR3: CASSEFPFGDTQYF
DNA: TGCGCCAGCAGTGAGTTCCCTTTCGGAGATACGCAGTATTTT

J: TRBJ1-3
size: many
D: TRBD1
V: TRBV4-1
CDR3: CASSQDRDRTGNTIYF
DNA: TGCGCCAGCAGCCAAGATAGGGACAGGACGGGAAACACCATATATTTT

J: TRBJ2-1
size: few
D: TRBD2
V: TRBV7-2
CDR3: CASSTRSGGAANEQFF
DNA: TGTGCCAGCAGCACGCGAAGCGGGGGGGCCGCCAATGAGCAGTTCTTC

J: TRBJ2-5
size: -
D: -
V: TRBV28
CDR3: CASSSEETQYF
DNA: TGTGCCAGCAGTTCTGAAGAGACCCAGTACTTC

J: TRBJ1-2
size: many
D: -
V: TRBV25-1
CDR3: CASSEGWGDYGYTF
DNA: TGTGCCAGCAGTGAAGGGTGGGGGGACTATGGCTACACCTTC

J: TRBJ2-1
size: -
D: -
V: TRBV4-1
CDR3: CASSQGAGSSYNEQFF
DNA: TGCGCCAGCAGCCAAGGGGCGGGGAGCTCCTACAATGAGCAGTTCTTC

J: TRBJ2-5
size: many
D: TRBD2
V: TRBV5-1
CDR3: CASNVAGAEETQYF
DNA: TGCGCCAGCAATGTAGCGGGGGCTGAAGAGACCCAGTACTTC

J: TRBJ2-5
size: many
D: -
V: TRBV12-3/TRBV12-4
CDR3: CASSLGGPLQETQYF
DNA: TGTGCCAGCAGTTTAGGGGGGCCTCTCCAAGAGACCCAGTACTTC

J: TRBJ1-1
size: many
D: -
V: TRBV5-4
CDR3: CASSGVNTEAFF
DNA: TGTGCCAGCAGTGGGGTGAACACTGAAGCTTTCTTT

J: TRBJ2-3
size: many
D: TRBD2
V: TRBV2
CDR3: CASSKLAGGTDTQYF
DNA: TGTGCCAGCAGTAAACTAGCGGGGGGAACGGATACGCAGTATTTT

J: TRBJ2-3
size: many
D: -
V: TRBV4-1
CDR3: CASSPPGQGEDTQYF
DNA: TGCGCCAGCAGCCCCCCCGGGCAGGGAGAAGATACGCAGTATTTT

J: TRBJ1-2
size: many
D: -
V: TRBV12-3/TRBV12-4
CDR3: CATPEPLRRDGYTF
DNA: TGTGCCACCCCCGAACCTCTTCGGCGCGATGGCTACACCTTC

J: TRBJ2-3
size: many
D: -
V: TRBV4-1
CDR3: CASSQDRDTQYF
DNA: TGCGCCAGCAGCCAAGACCGAGATACGCAGTATTTT

J: TRBJ2-3
size: many
D: -
V: TRBV30
CDR3: CAWTPRYTDTQYF
DNA: TGTGCCTGGACCCCCAGGTACACAGATACGCAGTATTTT

J: TRBJ1-4
size: many
D: -
V: TRBV11-2
CDR3: CASSLDARSPEKLFF
DNA: TGTGCCAGCAGCTTAGATGCAAGGTCCCCCGAAAAACTGTTTTTT

J: TRBJ2-6
size: many
D: -
V: TRBV9
CDR3: CASSAPSGANVLTF
DNA: TGTGCCAGCAGCGCCCCCTCTGGGGCCAACGTCCTGACTTTC

J: TRBJ1-4
size: many
D: TRBD1
V: TRBV7-2
CDR3: CASSLRTGDEKLFF
DNA: TGTGCCAGCAGCTTAAGGACAGGAGATGAAAAACTGTTTTTT

J: TRBJ1-1
size: many
D: -
V: TRBV5-1
CDR3: CASSYTGRTNTEAFF
DNA: TGCGCCAGCAGCTACACGGGCAGGACGAACACTGAAGCTTTCTTT

J: TRBJ2-3
size: -
D: TRBD1
V: TRBV20-1
CDR3: CSARVWDSSRLTDTQYF
DNA: TGCAGTGCTAGAGTCTGGGACAGCTCCCGTCTCACAGATACGCAGTATTTT

J: TRBJ2-6
size: -
D: -
V: TRBV27
CDR3: CASSPIISGANVLTF
DNA: TGTGCCAGCAGTCCGATCATCTCTGGGGCCAACGTCCTGACTTTC

J: TRBJ2-5
size: many
D: -
V: TRBV20-1
CDR3: CSAMGGEETQYF
DNA: TGCAGTGCTATGGGCGGGGAAGAGACCCAGTACTTC

J: TRBJ2-1
size: many
D: -
V: TRBV2
CDR3: CASSLAELGNEQFF
DNA: TGTGCCAGCAGTTTGGCCGAGTTGGGCAATGAGCAGTTCTTC

J: TRBJ1-6
size: many
D: TRBD1
V: TRBV25-1
CDR3: CASSDTDRVNSPLHF
DNA: TGTGCCAGCAGTGATACAGACAGGGTGAATTCACCCCTCCACTTT

J: TRBJ1-1
size: many
D: TRBD1
V: TRBV7-8
CDR3: CASSWTGLNTEAFF
DNA: TGTGCCAGCAGTTGGACAGGTTTGAACACTGAAGCTTTCTTT

J: TRBJ2-5
size: few
D: -
V: TRBV7-6
CDR3: CASSLGPDPGTQYF
DNA: TGTGCCAGCAGCTTAGGACCGGACCCGGGGACCCAGTACTTC

J: TRBJ2-1
size: many
D: TRBD2
V: TRBV2
CDR3: CASGGLASNEQFF
DNA: TGTGCCAGCGGGGGACTAGCGTCGAATGAGCAGTTCTTC

J: TRBJ1-1
size: many
D: -
V: TRBV20-1
CDR3: CSAPRGGNTEAFF
DNA: TGCAGTGCCCCCCGGGGGGGAAACACTGAAGCTTTCTTT

J: TRBJ1-2
size: many
D: -
V: TRBV11-2
CDR3: CASSLARSGYTF
DNA: TGTGCCAGCAGCTTAGCGCGTTCCGGCTACACCTTC

J: TRBJ2-1
size: -
D: -
V: TRBV2
CDR3: CASSAETRGEQFF
DNA: TGTGCCAGCAGTGCGGAGACTAGGGGTGAGCAGTTCTTC

J: TRBJ1-5
size: medium-sized
D: TRBD1
V: TRBV25-1
CDR3: CASSAMGQGADQPQHF
DNA: TGTGCCAGCAGTGCAATGGGACAGGGGGCCGATCAGCCCCAGCATTTT

J: TRBJ2-3
size: few
D: -
V: TRBV27
CDR3: CASRTTGSTQYF
DNA: TGTGCCAGCAGAACCACTGGGAGCACGCAGTATTTT

J: TRBJ1-6
size: many
D: -
V: TRBV6-4
CDR3: CASSDQGGAGSPLHF
DNA: TGTGCCAGCAGTGACCAGGGTGGCGCGGGGTCACCCCTCCACTTT

J: TRBJ2-6
size: few
D: -
V: TRBV12-3/TRBV12-4
CDR3: CASSPPGLRSGANVLTF
DNA: TGTGCCAGCAGTCCTCCGGGGCTCCGCTCTGGGGCCAACGTCCTGACTTTC

J: TRBJ2-7
size: many
D: TRBD1
V: TRBV20-1
CDR3: CSARQGLSYEQYF
DNA: TGCAGTGCTCGACAGGGGCTCTCCTACGAGCAGTACTTC

J: TRBJ2-7
size: many
D: TRBD1
V: TRBV19
CDR3: CASSPSDRATYEQYF
DNA: TGTGCCAGTAGTCCCTCGGACAGGGCTACCTACGAGCAGTACTTC

J: TRBJ1-1
size: many
D: -
V: TRBV21-1
CDR3: CASSRGQELNTEAFF
DNA: TGTGCCAGCAGCAGGGGACAGGAACTGAACACTGAAGCTTTCTTT

J: TRBJ2-5
size: few
D: -
V: TRBV7-9
CDR3: CASSLALGVIETQYF
DNA: TGTGCCAGCAGCTTAGCGCTTGGGGTAATAGAGACCCAGTACTTC

J: TRBJ2-7
size: few
D: TRBD1
V: TRBV12-3/TRBV12-4
CDR3: CASSQGQGARSYEQYF
DNA: TGTGCCAGCAGCCAGGGACAGGGGGCGCGGTCCTACGAGCAGTACTTC

J: TRBJ2-1
size: -
D: -
V: TRBV6-2/TRBV6-3
CDR3: CASSYRAGADEQFF
DNA: TGTGCCAGCAGTTACCGGGCGGGGGCGGATGAGCAGTTCTTC

J: TRBJ2-7
size: many
D: TRBD1
V: TRBV6-1
CDR3: CASRGQGYYEQYF
DNA: TGTGCCAGCAGGGGACAGGGGTACTACGAGCAGTACTTC

J: TRBJ1-3
size: many
D: -
V: TRBV6-6
CDR3: CASRTRRNSGNTIYF
DNA: TGTGCCAGCAGAACCCGACGGAACTCTGGAAACACCATATATTTT

J: TRBJ2-7
size: many
D: TRBD1
V: TRBV28
CDR3: CASSHLEQGAYEQYF
DNA: TGTGCCAGCAGTCATTTGGAGCAGGGGGCCTACGAGCAGTACTTC

J: TRBJ2-1
size: -
D: TRBD2
V: TRBV3-1
CDR3: CASSQEIASGVTDEQFF
DNA: TGTGCCAGCAGCCAAGAGATAGCTAGCGGTGTTACGGATGAGCAGTTCTTC

J: TRBJ2-5
size: -
D: TRBD2
V: TRBV5-1
CDR3: CASTPVKRGQGETQYF
DNA: TGCGCCAGCACACCTGTCAAGCGGGGCCAAGGGGAGACCCAGTACTTC

J: TRBJ2-3
size: many
D: -
V: TRBV14
CDR3: CASSQDPGRTDTQYF
DNA: TGTGCCAGCAGCCAAGATCCCGGCCGCACAGATACGCAGTATTTT

J: TRBJ1-1
size: many
D: -
V: TRBV10-3
CDR3: CATGTPNTEAFF
DNA: TGTGCCACCGGGACACCGAACACTGAAGCTTTCTTT

J: TRBJ2-2
size: many
D: -
V: TRBV11-2
CDR3: CASSLVRRMNGELFF
DNA: TGTGCCAGCAGCTTAGTTAGAAGAATGAACGGGGAGCTGTTTTTT

J: TRBJ2-3
size: few
D: TRBD1
V: TRBV20-1
CDR3: CSASDRGADTQYF
DNA: TGCAGTGCTAGTGACAGGGGGGCGGATACGCAGTATTTT

J: TRBJ2-1
size: many
D: TRBD2
V: TRBV18
CDR3: CASSPRGGEDNEQFF
DNA: TGTGCCAGCTCACCACGGGGGGGAGAGGACAATGAGCAGTTCTTC

J: TRBJ1-1
size: few
D: -
V: TRBV6-6
CDR3: CASSADIPDTEAFF
DNA: TGTGCCAGCAGCGCTGACATCCCTGACACTGAAGCTTTCTTT

J: TRBJ2-7
size: many
D: TRBD2
V: TRBV5-8
CDR3: CASGLGGVRVTEQYF
DNA: TGTGCCAGCGGCCTCGGGGGGGTGCGTGTGACCGAGCAGTACTTC

J: TRBJ1-1
size: many
D: -
V: TRBV20-1
CDR3: CSARAIETLGAFF
DNA: TGCAGTGCTAGAGCCATCGAAACGCTGGGGGCTTTCTTT

J: TRBJ2-7
size: many
D: TRBD1
V: TRBV20-1
CDR3: CSVMTGMSSEQYF
DNA: TGCAGTGTTATGACAGGGATGTCTAGCGAGCAGTACTTC

J: TRBJ1-1
size: few
D: -
V: TRBV4-2
CDR3: CASSQDIDRPNTEAFF
DNA: TGTGCCAGCAGCCAAGATATAGACAGGCCGAACACTGAAGCTTTCTTT

J: TRBJ2-1
size: many
D: -
V: TRBV28
CDR3: CASLDIWGNEQFF
DNA: TGTGCCAGTCTGGACATTTGGGGCAATGAGCAGTTCTTC